The rows below give T cell receptor beta chains drawn from one sample of a study of blood T cell repertoires in COVID-19. The protocol was immunoSEQ multiplex PCR, while the TCRdb copy is restricted to in-frame clones and leaves out a portion. The sample includes some 240,000 clones, around 84% of them seen just once. The sample consisted of PBMCs or T cells enriched from blood (not recorded which). The receptors derive from a woman aged 45-65 years who had been exposed to COVID-19. The CDR3 runs from the conserved cysteine through the conserved F or W. Fields, in order: D gene, clone size, V gene, J gene, CDR3 DNA, CDR3 protein. A D gene is named only where the DNA matches it firmly. The size entry is marked missing in some rows and otherwise reads once, few, many or a size class.

>NA|NA|TRBV20-1|TRBJ1-2
TGCAGTGCTAGTGAGGAGGCCTATGGCTACACCTTC
CSASEEAYGYTF
>NA|NA|TRBV19|TRBJ1-5
TGTGCCAGTAGCGAGGAAGGGGGATTGGGTCAGCCCCAGCATTTT
CASSEEGGLGQPQHF
>TRBD1|NA|TRBV29-1|TRBJ1-3
TGCAGCGTGAAACCGACAGGGGACACCATATATTTT
CSVKPTGDTIYF
>NA|once|TRBV2|TRBJ1-1
TGTGCCAGCAGGGTTGGACAGTACACTGAAGCTTTCTTT
CASRVGQYTEAFF
>NA|NA|TRBV5-4|TRBJ2-3
TGTGCCAGCAGCTTGGACTGGACTTCCACAGATACGCAGTATTTT
CASSLDWTSTDTQYF
>TRBD2|NA|TRBV18|TRBJ2-3
TGTGCCAGCTCACCACAACGGGCTAGCGGGGGAGCAGATACGCAGTATTTT
CASSPQRASGGADTQYF
>NA|NA|TRBV19|TRBJ1-4
TGTGCCAGTAGCGGTCGGCCCGAGGGTAATGAAAAACTGTTTTTT
CASSGRPEGNEKLFF
>TRBD1|NA|TRBV5-4|TRBJ1-3
TGTGCCAGCAACGAAGGGGGCGTGAGAAACACCATATATTTT
CASNEGGVRNTIYF
>TRBD1|NA|TRBV5-1|TRBJ1-1
TGCGCCAGCAGCTATCGGGACAGTAACACTGAAGCTTTCTTT
CASSYRDSNTEAFF
>NA|NA|TRBV28|TRBJ1-1
TGTGCCAGCAGTTCGTCCCACACTGAAGCTTTCTTT
CASSSSHTEAFF